This T cell receptor beta chain stems from a study of chemoradiotherapy in HPV16-positive cancers. Germline CDR1 reads SGHDT; CDR2 reads YYEEEE. This CDR3 has 13 residues. Trimming stripped 6 bases from V and 2 bases from J, with 9 bases between. About this clone: Antigen: not known.

Samples were taken several times over chemoradiotherapy. Generated by immunoSEQ multiplex PCR, the TCRdb table keeps only in-frame clones and is missing some. The repertoire includes 15,000 to 20,000 clones, about 90% of them detected once, and less than 2.5% sits in the top ten. Overall study results and limits: Non-HPV-specific T cells did not expand in tumors during treatment, whereas candidate HPV-specific clones and E7-related motifs did.

This clonotype was obtained from a human donor with HPV-associated anogenital cancer. Sequenced material: blood, taken from a patient who underwent chemoradiotherapy. The rearrangement links TRBV5-6 to TRBJ1-5, with D tentatively TRBD1 (6 bases). CDR3 bases: TGTGCCAGCACCCGACAGGGCAATCAGCCCCAGCATTTT. It specifies CASTRQGNQPQHF. The variable domain in full, completed from reference TRBV5-6 and TRBJ1-5, reads DAGVTQSPTHLIKTRGQQVTLRCSPKSGHDTVSWYQQALGQGPQFIFQYYEEEERQRGNFPDRFSGHQFPNYSSELNVNALLLGDSALYLCASTRQGNQPQHFGDGTRLSIL.